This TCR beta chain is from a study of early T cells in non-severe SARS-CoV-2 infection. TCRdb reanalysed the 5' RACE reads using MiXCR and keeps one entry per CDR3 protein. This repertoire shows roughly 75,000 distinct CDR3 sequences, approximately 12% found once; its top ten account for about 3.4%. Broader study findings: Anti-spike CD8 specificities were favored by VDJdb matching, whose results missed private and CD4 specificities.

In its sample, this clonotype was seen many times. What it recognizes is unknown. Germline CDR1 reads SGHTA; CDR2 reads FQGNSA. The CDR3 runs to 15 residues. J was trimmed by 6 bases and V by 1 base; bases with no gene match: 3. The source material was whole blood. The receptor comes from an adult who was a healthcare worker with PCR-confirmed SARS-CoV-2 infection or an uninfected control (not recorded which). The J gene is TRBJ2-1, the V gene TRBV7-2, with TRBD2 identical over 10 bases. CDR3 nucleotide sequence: TGTGCCAGCAGCTTAGACGCTAGCGGGAGCAATGAGCAGTTCTTC. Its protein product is CASSLDASGSNEQFF.